This T cell receptor (beta chain) was observed in a study of T cells in Graves' hyperthyroidism and ophthalmopathy. Progressors' blood was drawn at hyperthyroidism diagnosis, before ophthalmopathy symptoms. Per the germline V gene, CDR1 is KGHSH and CDR2 is LQKENI. This CDR3 is 14 amino acids long. Between the trimmed V and J ends, which lost 2 bases and 1 base, there was a span of 8 bases. RNA transcripts served as the template for amplifying TCR beta CDR3 regions. First-round RT-PCR targeting the TCR CDR3 was performed with the HTBI primer set. TCRdb re-derived calls from the multiplex PCR reads in MiXCR, one entry per CDR3 protein. The sample includes fewer than 400,000 distinct CDR3 sequences, 15% to 19% of them seen just once. The study's findings and limits: From stable hyperthyroidism, ophthalmopathy was separated by a 13 V-J model.

This clonotype was picked up many times. Its antigen is still unknown. The chain couples TRBV18 to TRBJ2-5, with D unresolved. This sequence originates from a woman aged 18 to 35 with Graves' hyperthyroidism that later progressed to Graves' ophthalmopathy. The sample taken for sequencing was blood. The CDR3 sequence: CASSPKGSQETQYF. DNA of the CDR3: TGTGCCAGCTCACCAAAGGGCAGCCAAGAGACCCAGTACTTC.